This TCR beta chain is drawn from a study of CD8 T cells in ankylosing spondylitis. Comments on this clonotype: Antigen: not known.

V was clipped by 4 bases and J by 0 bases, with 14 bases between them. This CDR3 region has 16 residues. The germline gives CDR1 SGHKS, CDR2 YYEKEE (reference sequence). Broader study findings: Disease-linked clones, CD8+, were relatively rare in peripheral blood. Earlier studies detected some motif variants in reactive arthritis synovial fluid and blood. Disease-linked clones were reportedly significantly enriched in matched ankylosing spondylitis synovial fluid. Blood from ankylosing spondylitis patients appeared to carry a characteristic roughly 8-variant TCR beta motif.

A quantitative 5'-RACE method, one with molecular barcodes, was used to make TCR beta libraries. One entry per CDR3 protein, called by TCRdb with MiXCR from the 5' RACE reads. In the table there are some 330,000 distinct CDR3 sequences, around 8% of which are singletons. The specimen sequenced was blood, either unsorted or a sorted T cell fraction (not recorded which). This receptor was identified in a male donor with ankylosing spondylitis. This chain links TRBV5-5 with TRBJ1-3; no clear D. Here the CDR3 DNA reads TGTGCCAGCAGCCTCGGGCCGACAAACTCTGGAAACACCATATATTTT. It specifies CASSLGPTNSGNTIYF.